This passage covers 21 T cell receptor beta chains from one sample sequenced in a study of blood T cells in healthy people across ages. Then a second PCR, running roughly 6 to 11 cycles, was carried out with a sample-barcoded 5' primer and a J-beta primer mix. A single record per CDR3 protein comes from TCRdb applying MiXCR to the 5' RACE reads. The sample lists around 1,700,000 distinct CDR3 sequences, approximately 28% occurring once. The sample consisted of blood. The source is a woman in her twenties or thirties in good health.

This clonotype was seen many times. This chain links TRBV6-1 with TRBJ2-7; D may be TRBD1 (6 bases). CDR1 MNHNS and CDR2 SASEGT come from the germline V gene. Trimming removed 8 bases from V and 2 bases from J, with 13 bases in between. This CDR3 comprises 13 residues. CDR3 residues: CASGRDKTYEQYF. The CDR3 DNA reads as TGTGCCAGCGGCCGGGACAAAACCTACGAGCAGTACTTC.

This clonotype showed up just a few times. This rearrangement joins TRBV7-9 to TRBJ2-7; D perhaps matches TRBD2 (6 bases). From germline, CDR1 is SEHNR and CDR2 FQNEAQ (reference sequence). CDR3 length: 12 residues. Trimming pared 4 bases from V and 7 bases from J, leaving 11 bases between. The CDR3 DNA sequence: TGTGCCAGCAGCTACCTGGAGGGGGAGCAGTACTTC. Translation gives CASSYLEGEQYF.

V gene TRBV7-2 combines with J gene TRBJ2-1; 12 nucleotides line up with TRBD2. The CDR3 runs 18 residues. The J segment lost 1 base and the V segment lost 2 bases, leaving 6 bases of the junction unmatched. Germline CDR1 is SGHTA and CDR2 is FQGNSA. CDR3 bases: TGTGCCAGCAGCTTAATACTAGCGGGAGGCAGTTCCTACAATGAGCAGTTCTTC. Translation: CASSLILAGGSSYNEQFF. Looking up the rest from reference TRBV7-2 and TRBJ2-1 gives the full variable domain: GAGVSQSPSNKVTEKGKDVELRCDPISGHTALYWYRQSLGQGLEFLIYFQGNSAPDKSGLPSDRFSAERTGGSVSTLTIQRTQQEDSAVYLCASSLILAGGSSYNEQFFGPGTRLTVL.

V is TRBV7-3 and J is TRBJ2-2, with D unresolved. The germline gives CDR1 SGHTA, CDR2 FQGTGA. V was cut by 2 bases and J by 6 bases, with 7 bases left in between. The CDR3 has 13 amino acids. The CDR3 region is CASSLFHSGELFF. The CDR3 nucleotides read TGTGCCAGCAGCTTATTTCATTCCGGGGAGCTGTTTTTT.

The rearrangement uses TRBV20-1 and TRBJ2-1; D unresolved. Germline V gene data show CDR1 as DFQATT and CDR2 as SNEGSKA (reference sequence). V lost 5 bases to trimming and J lost 4 bases, with 9 bases between them. The CDR3 length is 12 residues. The CDR3 loop reads CSAPDGYNEQFF. The CDR3 coding sequence is TGCAGTGCTCCGGACGGATACAATGAGCAGTTCTTC.

The V call is TRBV29-1, the J call TRBJ1-4; the D is unclear. From germline, CDR1 is SQVTM and CDR2 ANQGSEA. The CDR3 loop spans 14 amino acids. V dropped 4 bases and J dropped 3 bases, with 12 bases sitting between them. The CDR3 DNA reads TGCAGCGTTGGTGCAAGTAGGGCTAATGAAAAACTGTTTTTT. Its protein product is CSVGASRANEKLFF.

The chain is built from TRBV6-6 and TRBJ1-6; 9 nucleotides agree with TRBD1. Germline V gives CDR1 MNHNY, CDR2 SVGAGI (reference sequence). CDR3 size: 17 residues. V lost 1 base to trimming and J lost 5 bases; unmatched junction nucleotides: 6. The DNA for the CDR3 is TGTGCCAGCAGTTACTTGGGGGACAGGGAAGATAATTCACCCCTCCACTTT. It translates to CASSYLGDREDNSPLHF.

J is TRBJ1-2 and V is TRBV28, with D possibly matching TRBD1 (5 bases). From germline, CDR1 is MDHEN and CDR2 SYDVKM. Trimming removed 7 bases from V and 2 bases from J, with 14 bases in between. The CDR3 is 14 amino acids. The CDR3 coding sequence is TGTGCCAGCACCTTACACCGGGACAACTATGGCTACACCTTC. Translated, it gives CASTLHRDNYGYTF.

This clonotype was counted at least ten times. This chain connects TRBV12-3 or TRBV12-4 to TRBJ2-1; 8 bases line up with TRBD2. The CDR3 sequence is 13 residues long. V shed 8 bases, J shed 9 bases, and the junction held 9 bases outside the gene matches. DNA of the CDR3: TGTGCCAGCTCGGGACTAGTGACCTCTGAGCAGTTCTTC. It is translated as CASSGLVTSEQFF.

The chain employs TRBV12-3 or TRBV12-4 and TRBJ1-5, with unresolved D. V was trimmed by 0 bases and J by 4 bases, leaving 16 bases between them. The CDR3 covers 17 residues. DNA of the CDR3: TGTGCCAGCAGTTTAGCTGTCGGTCCGAAATTTAATCAGCCCCAGCATTTT. Its protein product is CASSLAVGPKFNQPQHF.

This clonotype was counted a few times. The rearrangement uses TRBV18 and TRBJ2-1; possible D gene TRBD1, 5 bases. The germline V gene has CDR1 KGHSH and CDR2 LQKENI. The CDR3 runs to 13 residues. With 6 bases removed from V and 6 bases from J, the gap between germline ends came to 12 bases. The CDR3 DNA sequence: TGTGCCAGCTCTCGGACACACGCCAATGAGCAGTTCTTC. Residues: CASSRTHANEQFF.

The chain uses TRBV12-3 or TRBV12-4 and TRBJ2-1; 8 positions match TRBD2. The CDR3 has 14 residues. The V segment lost 6 bases and the J segment 6 bases; nucleotides outside the gene matches: 7. CDR3 protein: CASRKAGVRNEQFF. The CDR3 coding sequence is TGTGCCAGCAGAAAAGCGGGAGTACGCAATGAGCAGTTCTTC.

V gene TRBV28 combines with J gene TRBJ1-1; 8 nucleotides line up with TRBD1. V dropped 7 bases and J dropped 6; count of bases not matched to a gene: 10. The CDR3 is made up of 14 amino acids. In germline, CDR1 is MDHEN, CDR2 SYDVKM. The DNA for the CDR3 is TGTGCCAGCATTCCCCCCGGGGACAGGCCTGAAGCTTTCTTT. It specifies CASIPPGDRPEAFF.

This clonotype has a handful of counts. This rearrangement joins TRBV29-1 to TRBJ2-1; the match to TRBD2 covers 8 bases. The germline CDR1 and CDR2 sequences are SQVTM and ANQGSEA. CDR3 length equals 14 residues. Trimming took 8 bases from V and 9 from J; bases not matched to a gene: 15. The CDR3 nucleotides are TGCAGCAGTAAAACCGGGTCCCGGGGGGGTGAGCAGTTCTTC. This gives the protein CSSKTGSRGGEQFF.

In its sample, this clonotype was seen a few times. The V and J genes are TRBV18 and TRBJ1-2; 8 bases are a match to TRBD1. The J segment lost 6 bases and the V segment lost 6 bases, leaving 9 bases of the junction unmatched. The CDR3 is made up of 14 amino acids. Germline V gene data show CDR1 as KGHSH and CDR2 as LQKENI. CDR3 protein: CASSSGQGGNGYTF. The CDR3 nucleotides are TGTGCCAGCTCTTCAGGACAGGGAGGGAATGGCTACACCTTC.

V gene TRBV7-3 combines with J gene TRBJ2-1; 16 bases line up with TRBD2. The V gene end was trimmed by 4 bases and the J gene end by 15 bases; junction bases not matched to a gene: 12. Per germline, CDR1 SGHTA and CDR2 FQGTGA. The CDR3 extends over 16 amino acids. Here the CDR3 reads CASSSVSGLAGGQAFF. As DNA, the CDR3 is TGTGCCAGCAGCTCCGTGTCGGGACTAGCGGGGGGGCAGGCGTTCTTC.

This clonotype was counted at least ten times. The rearrangement joins TRBV29-1 to TRBJ2-5; 10 nucleotides match TRBD2. CDR3 length equals 15 residues. CDR1 is SQVTM, CDR2 ANQGSEA, per germline. J was trimmed by 5 bases and V by 8 bases; bases with no gene match: 14. CDR3 nucleotides: TGCAGCTCAGGGAGGCTAGCGGGGGCGAGGGAGACCCAGTACTTC. Its translation: CSSGRLAGARETQYF.

The table lists this clonotype with a few counts. The chain recombines TRBV12-5 with TRBJ2-7; 9 nucleotides align to TRBD1. Germline lookup yields CDR1 LGHNT and CDR2 FRNRAP. With 5 bases clipped from V and 2 bases from J, the junction kept 4 bases outside the gene matches. The CDR3 spans 14 residues. CDR3 DNA sequence: TGTGCTAGTGGTCGGACAGGGGATACCTACGAGCAGTACTTC. Protein: CASGRTGDTYEQYF.

This clonotype has more than one count but fewer than ten. The V call is TRBV14, the J call TRBJ2-1, with 7 nucleotides matching TRBD2. This CDR3 has 16 amino acids. Germline CDR1 and CDR2: SGHDN and FVKESK. V shed 1 base and J 5 bases; nucleotides not matched to a gene: 8. CDR3 residues: CASSQVVASGHNEQFF. The CDR3 DNA reads TGTGCCAGCAGCCAAGTGGTGGCTAGCGGACACAATGAGCAGTTCTTC.

This clonotype came up a few times. For the CDR3, the DNA is TGCAGTGCTAGCCTTGCGGGCGATGAGCAGTTCTTC. Residues: CSASLAGDEQFF. This chain joins TRBV20-1 and TRBJ2-1; possibly TRBD2 for D (5 bases). The CDR3 runs 12 residues. Germline CDR1 is DFQATT and CDR2 is SNEGSKA (reference sequence). The V end lost 3 bases, the J end lost 8 bases, and 11 bases lay between the germline ends.

This clonotype was found a few times. This may be a read error, as it is one base from a much larger clone. This chain joins TRBV24-1 and TRBJ2-7, with D possibly TRBD2 on 6 matching bases. In germline, CDR1 is KGHDR, CDR2 SFDVKD. This CDR3 has 13 amino acids. Trimming removed 7 bases at V and 0 bases at J, with 9 bases between. The DNA for the CDR3 is TGTGCCACCAGGGAGGGGTACTCCTACGAGCAGTACTTC. Its translation is CATREGYSYEQYF.